This T cell receptor beta chain derives from a study of cytomegalovirus exposure and HLA in healthy donors. This clone showed up just a few times. The study ran its PCR with 60 Vbeta and 13 Jbeta primers. Method: immunoSEQ multiplex PCR; TCRdb's copy keeps in-frame clones and lacks some. Counted here are around 110,000 clones, about four fifths occurring once; the ten biggest clones make up 3.5% to 4.5%. This receptor was identified in a man aged 25 to 45 in good health and CMV-seropositive. The sequenced sample consisted of PBMCs.

DNA for the CDR3: TGTGCCAGCAGCTTAGGATCCGGGACAGGGGCTTACGAGCAGTACTTC. It is translated as CASSLGSGTGAYEQYF. This chain links TRBV11-2 with TRBJ2-7; TRBD1 matches at 10 bases. There are 16 residues in the CDR3. CDR1 is SGHAT and CDR2 is FQNNGV in the germline V gene. Unmatched junction bases numbered 7, after V lost 1 base and J lost 4 bases.